The 10 T cell receptor beta chains below were found in one sample sequenced in a study of blood T cells in healthy people across ages. Sample-barcoded 5' priming and a J-beta primer mix drove a second PCR of roughly 6 to 12 cycles. TCRdb itself ran the 5' RACE reads through MiXCR, one entry per CDR3 protein. The repertoire has hundreds of thousands of distinct CDR3 sequences, roughly 50% of them found once; the top ten carry 30% to 40%. Sequencing was done on a sample of blood. All receptors derive from a man between 60 and 75 years old in good health.

The chain has TRBV10-1 and TRBJ2-1, with 10 nucleotides matching TRBD2. The CDR3 spans 19 residues. The trim removed 1 base at V and 0 bases at J, leaving 9 bases unmatched. CDR1 and CDR2 (germline): WNHNN, SYGVQD (reference sequence). The CDR3 DNA reads as TGCGCCAGCAGTGAGTTGTCTAGCGGGGGCCAGAGCTCCTACAATGAGCAGTTCTTC. Encoded protein: CASSELSSGGQSSYNEQFF.

This rearrangement joins TRBV20-1 to TRBJ1-6; D is unresolved. The CDR3 runs to 14 residues. V gave up 0 bases and J gave up 8 bases, with 11 bases separating them. Germline assignment: CDR1 DFQATT and CDR2 SNEGSKA (reference sequence). CDR3: CSARDRDWDSPLHF. CDR3 DNA: TGCAGTGCTAGAGATCGGGATTGGGATTCACCCCTCCACTTT.

DNA of the CDR3: TGCAGTGTTCGTATGGGGCTGCCCAACAATGAGCAGTTCTTC. As protein: CSVRMGLPNNEQFF. The genes are TRBV20-1 and TRBJ2-1; D is possibly TRBD1 (5 bases). There are 14 residues in the CDR3. CDR1 and CDR2 from the germline V gene are DFQATT and SNEGSKA (reference sequence). V was cut by 7 bases and J by 5 bases, with 18 bases left in between.

The chain recombines TRBV6-6 with TRBJ1-2, with 7 positions matching TRBD1. Looked up from germline, CDR1 is MNHNY and CDR2 is SVGAGI (reference sequence). J was trimmed by 7 bases and V by 6 bases; bases with no gene match: 8. This CDR3 has 13 amino acids. The CDR3 nucleotides read TGTGCCAGCAGAAACGACAGGGAGGGTGGCTACACCTTC. It codes for CASRNDREGGYTF.

V is TRBV5-4 and J is TRBJ2-1; D ambiguous. Trimming shortened V by 4 bases and J by 2 bases, and 13 bases separated the two germline ends. CDR1 is SGHNT and CDR2 is YYREEE in the germline V gene (reference sequence). The CDR3 loop spans 15 amino acids. The CDR3 loop reads CASSPAQGPYNEQFF. CDR3 nucleotides: TGTGCCAGCAGCCCGGCGCAAGGGCCCTACAATGAGCAGTTCTTC.

This chain links TRBV18 with TRBJ2-3; D is uncertain. The germline V gene encodes CDR1 KGHSH and CDR2 LQKENI. The CDR3 consists of 13 residues. V was clipped by 1 base and J by 2 bases, with 4 bases between them. The CDR3 protein is CASSPRITDTQYF. CDR3 sequence (DNA): TGTGCCAGCTCACCACGGATCACAGATACGCAGTATTTT.

This clonotype was detected only a few times. V gene TRBV5-1 combines with J gene TRBJ2-7; D remains unclear. The V end was cut by 3 bases, the J end by 4 bases, with 11 bases between. Germline V gene data show CDR1 as SGHRS and CDR2 as YFSETQ. The CDR3 covers 13 residues. CDR3 DNA: TGCGCCAGCAGCTCTACGTACGGTTACGAGCAGTACTTC. It codes for CASSSTYGYEQYF.

J is TRBJ2-1 and V is TRBV20-1, with 7 positions matching TRBD2. CDR1 is DFQATT and CDR2 is SNEGSKA in the germline V gene (reference sequence). The CDR3 loop spans 14 amino acids. The V and J ends lost 5 bases and 2 bases, in that order; junction bases with no gene match: 6. The CDR3 region has the DNA TGCAGTGCTGCTTCCCGGGGGGCCTACAATGAGCAGTTCTTC. Its translation: CSAASRGAYNEQFF.

Here the CDR3 reads CASSEGQSGLTYEQYF. In DNA, the CDR3 is TGTGCCAGCAGTGAGGGACAGTCGGGCCTAACCTACGAGCAGTACTTC. J is TRBJ2-5 and V is TRBV6-1, with 7 bases lining up with TRBD1. The DNA end lines up better with TRBJ2-7; the J call may be wrong. Germline-derived CDR1 and CDR2 are MNHNS and SASEGT. The CDR3 is made up of 16 amino acids.

V usage is TRBV7-9 and J usage is TRBJ1-4, with D tentatively TRBD1 (6 bases). Germline V gene lookup returns CDR1 SEHNR and CDR2 FQNEAQ (reference sequence). This CDR3 is built from 14 residues. Deletions cut 3 bases from V and 7 bases from J, with 12 bases between. CDR3 in DNA: TGTGCCAGCAGCTTCCAGGGAGGGGGTGAAAAACTGTTTTTT. This encodes CASSFQGGGEKLFF.